A selection of T cell receptor beta chains follows, all from one sample in a study of OX40 agonist ivuxolimab in advanced cancers. The protocol was immunoSEQ multiplex PCR, while the TCRdb copy is restricted to in-frame clones and leaves out a portion. The sample records tens of thousands of clones, roughly 84% being singletons. The specimen comprised CD4+ or CD8+ T cells sorted from blood, sampled in a trial of the OX40 agonist ivuxolimab. These receptors were obtained from an adult with an advanced solid tumor such as melanoma, head and neck, liver or kidney cancer. CDR3s include the opening cysteine and the closing phenylalanine or tryptophan. A D gene is named only where the DNA matches it firmly. Clone size is not always given. Where it is, it says once, few, many or a class for expanded clones.

>TRBV7-2|TRBD2|.|TRBJ2-7
CASSLMASGGYEQYF
TGTGCCAGCAGCTTAATGGCTAGCGGGGGCTACGAGCAGTACTTC
>TRBV2|.|.|TRBJ2-5
CASRGYQETQYF
TGTGCCAGCAGGGGGTACCAAGAGACCCAGTACTTC
>TRBV19|TRBD1|many|TRBJ2-7
CASSSDRVSHEQYF
TGTGCCAGTAGTTCGGACAGGGTATCCCACGAGCAGTACTTC
>TRBV5-1|TRBD1|.|TRBJ1-2
CASSSGQGGLEGYTF
TGCGCCAGCAGCTCCGGACAGGGCGGGCTCGAGGGCTACACCTTC
>TRBV5-1|.|.|TRBJ2-3
CASSLGYGGRPDTQYF
TGCGCCAGCAGCTTGGGATATGGGGGGCGGCCAGATACGCAGTATTTT
>TRBV19|.|.|TRBJ1-1
CASSTRDLGTEAFF
TGTGCCAGTAGTACCCGGGACCTAGGGACTGAAGCTTTCTTT
>TRBV7-2|TRBD1|.|TRBJ1-1
CASSLGGGRTTEAFF
TGTGCCAGCAGCTTAGGAGGGGGCCGGACGACTGAAGCTTTCTTT
>TRBV7-2|TRBD2|once|TRBJ2-3
CASTFSGRRTDTQYF
TGTGCCAGCACCTTCAGCGGGAGGCGCACAGATACGCAGTATTTT
>TRBV9|.|.|TRBJ2-2
CASSVWRSGELFF
TGTGCCAGCAGCGTATGGAGGAGCGGGGAGCTGTTTTTT
>TRBV27|TRBD1|.|TRBJ1-6
CASRPNWDRGSSPLHF
TGTGCCAGCAGGCCGAACTGGGACAGGGGTAGCTCACCCCTCCACTTT
>TRBV4-3|TRBD1|.|TRBJ2-2
CASSHRDRETGELFF
TGCGCCAGCAGCCACCGGGACAGGGAAACCGGGGAGCTGTTTTTT
>TRBV6-6|.|.|TRBJ1-1
CASSLLVKTTEAFF
TGTGCCAGCAGTTTATTAGTCAAGACCACTGAAGCTTTCTTT
>TRBV7-9|.|.|TRBJ1-1
CASSLDPVAFF
TGTGCCAGCAGCTTAGACCCAGTAGCTTTCTTT
>TRBV2|.|few|TRBJ1-5
CASSRGASNQPQHF
TGTGCCAGCAGTAGGGGTGCGAGCAATCAGCCCCAGCATTTT
>TRBV18|.|.|TRBJ2-4
CASSPLAENIQYF
TGTGCCAGCTCACCACTTGCAGAAAACATTCAGTACTTC
>TRBV7-9|TRBD1|.|TRBJ1-2
CASSPDRLAGYTF
TGTGCCAGCAGCCCGGACAGGCTTGCCGGCTACACCTTC
>TRBV18|TRBD1|.|TRBJ1-5
CASSNQGAGQPQHF
TGTGCCAGCTCAAATCAGGGGGCTGGGCAGCCCCAGCATTTT
>TRBV5-1|.|once|TRBJ1-3
CASSFNGNTIYF
TGCGCCAGCAGCTTCAACGGAAACACCATATATTTT
>TRBV5-1|.|.|TRBJ1-2
CASSLGQAGRSGYTF
TGCGCCAGCAGCTTGGGACAGGCTGGGCGGTCTGGCTACACCTTC
>TRBV28|.|.|TRBJ1-2
CASSSPRTSGYTF
TGTGCCAGCAGTTCTCCCCGGACCAGTGGCTACACCTTC
>TRBV5-1|.|.|TRBJ2-1
CAITKSEQFF
TGCGCCATAACAAAGAGTGAGCAGTTCTTC
>TRBV18|.|once|TRBJ2-1
CASSPLGNEQFF
TGTGCCAGCTCACCATTAGGCAATGAGCAGTTCTTC
>TRBV5-1|.|.|TRBJ1-1
CASSLVSGVSTEAFF
TGCGCCAGCAGCTTGGTGTCAGGGGTTTCCACTGAAGCTTTCTTT
>TRBV5-1|.|.|TRBJ1-1
CASSLRNTEAFF
TGTGCCAGCAGCTTACGGAACACTGAAGCTTTCTTT
>TRBV18|.|.|TRBJ2-5
CASSPFASQETQYF
TGTGCCAGCTCACCATTTGCTAGCCAAGAGACCCAGTACTTC
>TRBV7-2|TRBD2|.|TRBJ2-3
CASSLLTSGSTDTQYF
TGTGCCAGCAGCTTACTCACTAGCGGGAGTACAGATACGCAGTATTTT
>TRBV5-6|.|.|TRBJ2-1
CASSVSGHYNEQFF
TGTGCCAGCAGCGTATCCGGGCACTACAATGAGCAGTTCTTC
>TRBV7-2|.|.|TRBJ2-7
CASSLEHTYEQYF
TGTGCCAGCAGCTTAGAACACACCTACGAGCAGTACTTC
>TRBV2|.|.|TRBJ2-5
CASSDLQETQYF
TGTGCCAGCAGCGACCTCCAAGAGACCCAGTACTTC
>TRBV5-1|TRBD2|once|TRBJ2-2
CASSVGGLAGGPTGELFF
TGCGCCAGCAGCGTTGGCGGGTTAGCGGGAGGGCCCACCGGGGAGCTGTTTTTT
>TRBV11-3|TRBD1|.|TRBJ2-1
CASSLTGGKGNEQFF
TGTGCCAGCAGCCTGACAGGGGGCAAAGGCAATGAGCAGTTCTTC
>TRBV11-2|TRBD2|.|TRBJ2-1
CASSLDGRRERGFF
TGTGCCAGCAGCTTAGATGGAAGGCGGGAGAGGGGGTTCTTC
>TRBV5-1|.|once|TRBJ2-6
CASSLAGDSGANVLTF
TGCGCCAGCAGCTTGGCCGGAGACTCTGGGGCCAACGTCCTGACTTTC
>TRBV7-2|TRBD1|.|TRBJ2-2
CAEGRQGINTGELFF
TGTGCCGAGGGCAGACAGGGGATTAACACCGGGGAGCTGTTTTTT
>TRBV6-1|.|.|TRBJ1-3
CASSVSRGPSSGNTIYF
TGTGCCAGCAGTGTATCCAGGGGCCCTAGCTCTGGAAACACCATATATTTT
>TRBV7-9|.|.|TRBJ2-5
CASSLEGGPIAETQYF
TGTGCCAGCAGCTTAGAGGGGGGCCCTATAGCAGAGACCCAGTACTTC
>TRBV9|.|.|TRBJ2-3
CASSVGFGGQRYRTDTQYF
TGTGCCAGCAGCGTAGGGTTTGGGGGCCAGCGGTATCGCACAGATACGCAGTATTTT
>TRBV6-5|.|.|TRBJ1-1
CASSYLGSWATEAFF
TGTGCCAGCAGTTACTTGGGGTCCTGGGCAACTGAAGCTTTCTTT